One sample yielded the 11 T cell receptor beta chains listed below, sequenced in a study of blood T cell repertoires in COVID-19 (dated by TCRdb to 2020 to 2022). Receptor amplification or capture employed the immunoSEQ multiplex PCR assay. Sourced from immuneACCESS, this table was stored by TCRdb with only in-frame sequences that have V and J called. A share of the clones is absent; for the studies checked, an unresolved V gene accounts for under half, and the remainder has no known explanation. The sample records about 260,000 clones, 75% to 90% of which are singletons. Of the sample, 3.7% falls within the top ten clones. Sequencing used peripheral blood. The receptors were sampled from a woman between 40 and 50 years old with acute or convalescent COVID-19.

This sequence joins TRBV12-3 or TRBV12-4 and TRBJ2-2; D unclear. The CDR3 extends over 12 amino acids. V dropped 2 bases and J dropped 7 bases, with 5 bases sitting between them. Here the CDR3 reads CASSLSVGELFF. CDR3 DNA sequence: TGTGCCAGCAGTTTAAGCGTCGGGGAGCTGTTTTTT.

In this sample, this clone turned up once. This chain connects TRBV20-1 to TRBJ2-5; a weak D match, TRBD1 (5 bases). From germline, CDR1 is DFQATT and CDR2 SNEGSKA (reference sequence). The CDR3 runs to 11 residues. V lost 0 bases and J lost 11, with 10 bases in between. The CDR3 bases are TGCAGTGCTAGAGATCAAGGGGTACAGTACTTC. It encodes CSARDQGVQYF.

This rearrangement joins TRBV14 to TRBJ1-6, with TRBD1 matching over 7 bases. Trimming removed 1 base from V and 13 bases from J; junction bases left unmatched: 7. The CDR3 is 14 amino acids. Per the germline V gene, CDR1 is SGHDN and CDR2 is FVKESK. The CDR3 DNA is TGTGCCAGCAGCCAAGCGGGACAGTTTAATCCCCTCCACTTT. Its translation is CASSQAGQFNPLHF. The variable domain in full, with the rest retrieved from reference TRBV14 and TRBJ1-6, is EAGVTQFPSHSVIEKGQTVTLRCDPISGHDNLYWYRRVMGKEIKFLLHFVKESKQDESGMPNNRFLAERTGGTYSTLKVQPAELEDSGVYFCASSQAGQFNPLHFGNGTRLTVT.

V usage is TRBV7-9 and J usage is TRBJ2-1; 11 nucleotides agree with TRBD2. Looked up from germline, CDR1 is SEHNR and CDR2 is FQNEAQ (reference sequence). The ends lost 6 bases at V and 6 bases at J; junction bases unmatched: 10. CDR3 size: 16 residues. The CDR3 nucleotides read TGTGCCAGCAGACTTAGCGGGGGGGCGTTATTCAATGAGCAGTTCTTC. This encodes CASRLSGGALFNEQFF.

The CDR3 is CASSLTGTGTYEQYV. The DNA for the CDR3 is TGTGCCAGCAGCCTGACCGGGACAGGGACCTACGAGCAGTACGTC. The chain recombines TRBV5-5 with TRBJ2-7; TRBD1 matches 9 bases. Germline CDR1 reads SGHKS; CDR2 reads YYEKEE (reference sequence). Trimming at V came to 4 bases and at J to 2 bases, leaving 7 bases not matched to a gene. This CDR3 has 15 amino acids.

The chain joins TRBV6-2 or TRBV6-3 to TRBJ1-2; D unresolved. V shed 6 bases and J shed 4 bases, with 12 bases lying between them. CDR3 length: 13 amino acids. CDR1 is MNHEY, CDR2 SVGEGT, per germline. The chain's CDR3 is CASSGPGSYGYTF. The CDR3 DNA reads TGTGCCAGCAGCGGCCCGGGTAGCTATGGCTACACCTTC.

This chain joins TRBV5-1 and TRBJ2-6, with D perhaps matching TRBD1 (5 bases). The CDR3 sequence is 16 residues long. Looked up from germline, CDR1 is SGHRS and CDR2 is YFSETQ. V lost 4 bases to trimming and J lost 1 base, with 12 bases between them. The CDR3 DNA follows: TGCGCCAGCAGCCCCCAAGCAGGGTCTGGGGCCAACGTCCTGACTTTC. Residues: CASSPQAGSGANVLTF.

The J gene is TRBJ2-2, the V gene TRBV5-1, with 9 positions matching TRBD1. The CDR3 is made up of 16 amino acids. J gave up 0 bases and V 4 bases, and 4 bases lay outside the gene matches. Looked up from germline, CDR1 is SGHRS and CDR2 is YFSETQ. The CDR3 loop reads CASSQRQGANTGELFF. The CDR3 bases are TGCGCCAGCAGCCAACGACAGGGGGCGAACACCGGGGAGCTGTTTTTT.

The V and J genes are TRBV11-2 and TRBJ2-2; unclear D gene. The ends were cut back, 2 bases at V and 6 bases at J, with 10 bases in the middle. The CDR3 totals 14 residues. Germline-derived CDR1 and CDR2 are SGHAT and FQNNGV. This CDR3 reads CASSLILGAGELFF. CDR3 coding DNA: TGTGCCAGCAGCTTAATCCTTGGAGCCGGGGAGCTGTTTTTT. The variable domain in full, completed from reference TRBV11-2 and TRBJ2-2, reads EAGVAQSPRYKIIEKRQSVAFWCNPISGHATLYWYQQILGQGPKLLIQFQNNGVVDDSQLPKDRFSAERLKGVDSTLKIQPAKLEDSAVYLCASSLILGAGELFFGEGSRLTVL.

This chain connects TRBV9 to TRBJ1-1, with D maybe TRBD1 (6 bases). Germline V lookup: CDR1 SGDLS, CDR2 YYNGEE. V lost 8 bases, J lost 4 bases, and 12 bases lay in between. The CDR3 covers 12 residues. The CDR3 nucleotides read TGTGCCAGTGGGGGCGCAGGCACTGAAGCTTTCTTT. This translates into CASGGAGTEAFF.

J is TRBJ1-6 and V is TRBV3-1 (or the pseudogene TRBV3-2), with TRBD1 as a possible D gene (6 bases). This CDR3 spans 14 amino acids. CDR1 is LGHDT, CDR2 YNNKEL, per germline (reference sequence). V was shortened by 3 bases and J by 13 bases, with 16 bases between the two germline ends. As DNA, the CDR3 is TGTGCCAGCAGCCAGGCAGGGGATTCCCACCCCCTCCACTTT. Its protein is CASSQAGDSHPLHF.